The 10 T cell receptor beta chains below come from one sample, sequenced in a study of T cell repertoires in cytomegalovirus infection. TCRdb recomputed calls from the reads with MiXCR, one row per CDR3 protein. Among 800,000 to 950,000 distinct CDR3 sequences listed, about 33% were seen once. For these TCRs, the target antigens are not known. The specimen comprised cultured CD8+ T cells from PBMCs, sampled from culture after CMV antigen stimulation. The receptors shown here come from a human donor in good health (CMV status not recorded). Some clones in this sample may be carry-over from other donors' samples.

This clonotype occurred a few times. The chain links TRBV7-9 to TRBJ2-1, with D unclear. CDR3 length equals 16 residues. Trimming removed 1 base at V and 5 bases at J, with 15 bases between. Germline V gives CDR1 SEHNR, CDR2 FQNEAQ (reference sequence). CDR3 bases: TGTGCCAGCAGCTTAGACCCGAGTAAGTGGGACAATGAGCAGTTCTTC. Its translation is CASSLDPSKWDNEQFF.

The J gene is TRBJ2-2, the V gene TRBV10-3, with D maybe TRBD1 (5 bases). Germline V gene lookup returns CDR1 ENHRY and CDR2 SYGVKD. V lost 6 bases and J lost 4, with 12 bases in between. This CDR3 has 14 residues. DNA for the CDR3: TGTGCCATCAGCAAAACAGGACCCACCGGGGAGCTGTTTTTT. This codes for CAISKTGPTGELFF.

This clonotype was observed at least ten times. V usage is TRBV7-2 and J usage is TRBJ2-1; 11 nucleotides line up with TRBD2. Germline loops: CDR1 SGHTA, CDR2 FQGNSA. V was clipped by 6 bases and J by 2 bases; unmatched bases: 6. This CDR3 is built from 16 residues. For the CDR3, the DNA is TGTGCCAGCAGACTCCCGACTAGCGGGGCCTACAATGAGCAGTTCTTC. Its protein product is CASRLPTSGAYNEQFF.

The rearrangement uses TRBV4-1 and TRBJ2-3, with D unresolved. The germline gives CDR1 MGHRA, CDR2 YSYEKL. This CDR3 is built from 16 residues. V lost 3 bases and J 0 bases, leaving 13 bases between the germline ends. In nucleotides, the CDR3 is TGCGCCAGCAGCCATGCGTCCCTATCTAGCACAGATACGCAGTATTTT. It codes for CASSHASLSSTDTQYF.

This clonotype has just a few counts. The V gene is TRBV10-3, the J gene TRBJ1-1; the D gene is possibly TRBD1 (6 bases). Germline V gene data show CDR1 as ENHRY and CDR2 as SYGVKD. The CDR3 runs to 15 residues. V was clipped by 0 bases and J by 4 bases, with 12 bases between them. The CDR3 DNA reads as TGTGCCATCAGTGAGTCTAAGGGGGTGACCACTGAAGCTTTCTTT. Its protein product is CAISESKGVTTEAFF.

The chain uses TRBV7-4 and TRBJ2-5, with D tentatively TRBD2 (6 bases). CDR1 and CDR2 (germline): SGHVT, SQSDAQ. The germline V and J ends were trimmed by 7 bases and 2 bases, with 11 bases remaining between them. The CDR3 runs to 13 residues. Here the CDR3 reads CASTWDFQETQYF. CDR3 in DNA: TGTGCCAGCACCTGGGACTTTCAAGAGACCCAGTACTTC.

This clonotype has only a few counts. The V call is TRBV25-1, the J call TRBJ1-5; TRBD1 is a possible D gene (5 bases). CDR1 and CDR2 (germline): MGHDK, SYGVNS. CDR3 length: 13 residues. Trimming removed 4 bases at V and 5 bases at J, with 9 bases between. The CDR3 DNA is TGTGCCAGCAGTGGGGACCCGGATCAGCCCCAGCATTTT. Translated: CASSGDPDQPQHF.

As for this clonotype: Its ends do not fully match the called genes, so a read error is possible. The CDR3 nucleotides read TGTGCCACCGTAGGCAGCGACACCAGGGAGCTGTTTTTT. Residues: CATVGSDTRELFF. The chain recombines TRBV6-6 with TRBJ2-2; the D is unclear. The CDR3 loop spans 13 amino acids. Germline CDR1 reads MNHNY; CDR2 reads SVGAGI (reference sequence).

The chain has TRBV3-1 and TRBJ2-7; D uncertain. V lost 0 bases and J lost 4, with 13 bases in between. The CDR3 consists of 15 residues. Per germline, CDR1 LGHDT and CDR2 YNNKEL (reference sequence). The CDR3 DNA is TGTGCCAGCAGCCAAGATTCGGGCAGCCCTTACGAGCAGTACTTC. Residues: CASSQDSGSPYEQYF.

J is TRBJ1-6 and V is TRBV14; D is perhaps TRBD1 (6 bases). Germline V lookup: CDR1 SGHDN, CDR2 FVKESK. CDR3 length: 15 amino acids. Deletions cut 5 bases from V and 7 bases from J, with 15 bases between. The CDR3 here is CASSVWTDGNSPLHF. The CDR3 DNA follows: TGTGCCAGCAGCGTATGGACAGATGGAAATTCACCCCTCCACTTT.